A selection of T cell receptor beta chains follows, all from one sample in a study of persistence of HIV-infected CD4 T cells. The data were produced by immunoSEQ multiplex PCR, yet TCRdb's version contains in-frame clones alone and is incomplete. Of roughly 35,000 clones in the sample, 82% were seen once. Antigens for these TCRs are unknown. The source was cultured CD4+ T cells from PBMCs, collected from a patient who received antiretroviral therapy. These receptors all stem from an adult with HIV. The donor label of this sample is uncertain. Both conserved end residues are part of each CDR3. Fields, in order: CDR3 length, J gene, V gene, CDR3 protein.

13 TRBJ1-5 TRBV19 CASSIGGNQPQHF
14 TRBJ1-5 TRBV3-1/TRBV3-2 CASSHERSGQPQHF
14 TRBJ2-1 TRBV5-1 CASSWGDRNNEQFF
13 TRBJ1-5 TRBV27 CASSLVSNQPQHF
13 TRBJ1-1 TRBV28 CASNSGQGFEAFF
14 TRBJ2-1 TRBV7-3 CASSPFHGYNEQFF
11 TRBJ2-3 TRBV25-1 CASSNPNTQYF
15 TRBJ2-7 TRBV5-6 CASSLVIGTGYEQYF
11 TRBJ2-2 TRBV6-5 CASGNTGELFF
13 TRBJ2-2 TRBV27 CASSLSPPGELFF
13 TRBJ1-3 TRBV5-1 CASSLGGGNTIYF
18 TRBJ2-2 TRBV6-1 CASSEDRGRYSNTGELFF
19 TRBJ2-1 TRBV24-1 CATSEPGTSGGASYNEQFF
15 TRBJ2-1 TRBV6-5 CASRLAGVYYNEQFF
14 TRBJ1-1 TRBV2 CASSEYSQNTEAFF
12 TRBJ2-7 TRBV5-1 CASKGTTYEQYF
12 TRBJ1-5 TRBV29-1 CSAGQENQPQHF
15 TRBJ2-7 TRBV30 CAWSVRGQGGYEQYF
13 TRBJ1-2 TRBV6-5 CASSYKQGSGYTF
13 TRBJ1-1 TRBV20-1 CSASHSGGREAFF
15 TRBJ1-3 TRBV19 CASGMWGASGNTIYF
19 TRBJ1-6 TRBV7-6 CASSLTPPMKQGKPSALHF
13 TRBJ1-5 TRBV10-3 CAISDGTDQPQHF
15 TRBJ2-3 TRBV5-4 CASSPKMGGADTQYF
16 TRBJ2-6 TRBV18 CASSPQGAVGANVLTF
15 TRBJ2-1 TRBV5-1 CASSVSGGSYNEQFF
14 TRBJ2-2 TRBV6-1 CASNRDANTGELFF
15 TRBJ2-7 TRBV6-6 CASRPGQGASYEQYF
13 TRBJ1-1 TRBV24-1 CATSNRGNTEAFF
14 TRBJ1-1 TRBV5-1 CASSATQGQGAAFF
15 TRBJ2-3 TRBV20-1 CSASVGTGLTDTQYF
15 TRBJ1-1 TRBV5-1 CASSPTAATNTEAFF
13 TRBJ1-5 TRBV2 CASGRLGNQPQHF
14 TRBJ2-7 TRBV14 CASSQGSGLHEQYF
13 TRBJ2-3 TRBV2 CASSALAGVTQYF
15 TRBJ1-6 TRBV5-6 CASSLGQTYNSPLHF
16 TRBJ1-3 TRBV5-8 CASSWGTIPTEDTIYF
13 TRBJ2-7 TRBV15 CATSRGLAYEQYF
13 TRBJ1-1 TRBV9 CASSPQGKAEAFF
14 TRBJ1-2 TRBV5-1 CASSSDTTYYGYTF
15 TRBJ2-1 TRBV5-1 CASSLGPGQGYEQFF
13 TRBJ1-2 TRBV30 CAWSGTTIYGYTF
13 TRBJ1-2 TRBV7-9 CASSPAGHYGYTF
15 TRBJ1-3 TRBV5-4 CASSLAGGSGNTIYF
13 TRBJ1-1 TRBV25-1 CASSDRTGTRAFF
13 TRBJ1-1 TRBV7-6 CASSRKGTSEAFF
14 TRBJ1-6 TRBV6-5 CASSWDRATSPLHF
13 TRBJ2-3 TRBV12-3/TRBV12-4 CASSLDSTDTQYF
14 TRBJ2-3 TRBV5-1 CASSFASSTDTQYF
15 TRBJ2-3 TRBV7-2 CASSFQGGYTDTQYF
14 TRBJ1-1 TRBV19 CASSSGGMNTEAFF
17 TRBJ2-2 TRBV7-3 CASSSAPGTLNTGELFF
13 TRBJ1-2 TRBV7-8 CASSRDNNYGYTF
13 TRBJ2-3 TRBV28 CASTRSGTDTQYF
15 TRBJ2-1 TRBV9 CASSHGLAAYNEQFF
14 TRBJ1-2 TRBV2 CASSEALPGSGYTF
14 TRBJ1-2 TRBV19 CASSGQGRGYGYTF
13 TRBJ2-3 TRBV29-1 CSIGTTAPYTQYF
12 TRBJ1-2 TRBV6-6 CATEGSYYGYTF
15 TRBJ2-7 TRBV5-1 CASSLAGGVSYEQYF